The T cell receptor (beta chain) under discussion was sequenced for a study of shared clonotypes between healthy human individuals. This CDR3 has 12 residues. Germline CDR1 MDHEN, CDR2 SYDVKM. The V end was cut by 6 bases, the J end by 1 base, with 5 bases between. Terminally differentiated effector memory CD45RA+ cells were excluded from the naive CD8 cells, which were CD45RO-negative and positively selected for CCR7. The authors split each subset's genomic DNA evenly across several immunoSEQ plates. The table came from immunoSEQ multiplex PCR; TCRdb's copy has only in-frame clones and leaves some out. The sample consists of around 1.9 million clones, 93% of them appearing once.

V usage is TRBV28 and J usage is TRBJ2-3, with D unresolved. This TCR derives from a man between 18 and 29 years old in good health. Some clones in this sample may be carry-over from other donors' samples. Sequenced sample: naive CD8+ T cells from PBMCs. The CDR3 coding sequence is TGTGCCAGCAGCCCCCGCACAGATACGCAGTATTTT. It encodes CASSPRTDTQYF.